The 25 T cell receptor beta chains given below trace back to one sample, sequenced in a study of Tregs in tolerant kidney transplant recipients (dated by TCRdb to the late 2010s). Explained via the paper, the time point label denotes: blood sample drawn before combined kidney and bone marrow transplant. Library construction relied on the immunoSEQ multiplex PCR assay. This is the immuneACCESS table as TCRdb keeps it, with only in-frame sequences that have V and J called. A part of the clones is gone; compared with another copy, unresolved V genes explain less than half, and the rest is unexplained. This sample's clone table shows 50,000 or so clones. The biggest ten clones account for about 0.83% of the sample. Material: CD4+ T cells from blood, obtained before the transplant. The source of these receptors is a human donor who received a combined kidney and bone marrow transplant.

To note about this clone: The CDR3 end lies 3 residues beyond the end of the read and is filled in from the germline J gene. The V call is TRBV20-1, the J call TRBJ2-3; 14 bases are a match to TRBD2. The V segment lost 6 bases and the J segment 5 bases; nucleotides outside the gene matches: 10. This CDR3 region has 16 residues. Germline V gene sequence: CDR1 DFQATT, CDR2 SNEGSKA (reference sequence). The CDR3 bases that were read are TGCAGTGCAAGGGGGGGGACTAGCGGGAGTTTAGATACG. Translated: CSARGGTSGSLDT. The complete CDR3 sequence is CSARGGTSGSLDTQYF.

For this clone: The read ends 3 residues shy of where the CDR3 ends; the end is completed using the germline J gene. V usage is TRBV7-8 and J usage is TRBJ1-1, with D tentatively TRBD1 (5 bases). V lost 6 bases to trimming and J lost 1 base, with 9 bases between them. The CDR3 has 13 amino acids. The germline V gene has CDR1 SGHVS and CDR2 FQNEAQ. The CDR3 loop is CASRLQENTEAFF. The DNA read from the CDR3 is TGTGCCAGCAGACTACAGGAGAACACTGAA. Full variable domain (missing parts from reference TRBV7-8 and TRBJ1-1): GAGVSQSPRYKVAKRGQDVALRCDPISGHVSLFWYQQALGQGPEFLTYFQNEAQLDKSGLPSDRFFAERPEGSVSTLKIQRTQQEDSAVYLCASRLQENTEAFFGQGTRLTVV.

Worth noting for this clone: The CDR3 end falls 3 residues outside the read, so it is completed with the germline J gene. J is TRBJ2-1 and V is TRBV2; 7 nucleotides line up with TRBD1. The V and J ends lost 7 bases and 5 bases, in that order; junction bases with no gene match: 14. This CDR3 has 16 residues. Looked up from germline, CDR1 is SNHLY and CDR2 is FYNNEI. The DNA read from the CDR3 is TGTGCCAGCAATGGGGACAGAACCTTACCCAACAATGAG. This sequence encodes CASNGDRTLPNNE. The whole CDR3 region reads CASNGDRTLPNNEQFF.

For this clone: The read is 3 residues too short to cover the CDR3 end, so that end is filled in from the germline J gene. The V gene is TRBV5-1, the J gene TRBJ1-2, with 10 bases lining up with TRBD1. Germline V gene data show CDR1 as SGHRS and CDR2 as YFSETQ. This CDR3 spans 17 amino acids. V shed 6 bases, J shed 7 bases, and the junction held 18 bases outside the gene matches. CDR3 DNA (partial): TGCGCCAGCACCCGAACGCCCGGGACAGGGGACCTAAGTGGC. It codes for CASTRTPGTGDLSG. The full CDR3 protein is CASTRTPGTGDLSGYTF.

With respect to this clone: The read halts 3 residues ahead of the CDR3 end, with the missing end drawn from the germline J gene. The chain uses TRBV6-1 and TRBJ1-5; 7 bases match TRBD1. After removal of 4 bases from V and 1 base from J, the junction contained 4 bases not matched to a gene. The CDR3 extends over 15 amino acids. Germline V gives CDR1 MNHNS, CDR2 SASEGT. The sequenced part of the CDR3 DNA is TGTGCCAGCAGTGGAGTACAGGGGAGCAATCAGCCC. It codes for CASSGVQGSNQP. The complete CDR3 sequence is CASSGVQGSNQPQHF.

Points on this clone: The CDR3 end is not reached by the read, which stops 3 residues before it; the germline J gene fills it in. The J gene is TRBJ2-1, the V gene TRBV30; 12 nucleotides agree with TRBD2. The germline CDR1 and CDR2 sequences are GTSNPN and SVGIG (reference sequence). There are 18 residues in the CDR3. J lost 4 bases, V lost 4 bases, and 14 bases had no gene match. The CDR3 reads CAWNAGTSGRFAYNEQFF. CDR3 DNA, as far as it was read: TGTGCCTGGAATGCCGGGACTAGCGGGCGTTTCGCGTACAATGAG. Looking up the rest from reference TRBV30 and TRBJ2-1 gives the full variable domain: SQTIHQWPATLVQPVGSPLSLECTVEGTSNPNLYWYRQAAGRGLQLLFYSVGIGQISSEVPQNLSASRPQDRQFILSSKKLLLSDSGFYLCAWNAGTSGRFAYNEQFFGPGTRLTVL.

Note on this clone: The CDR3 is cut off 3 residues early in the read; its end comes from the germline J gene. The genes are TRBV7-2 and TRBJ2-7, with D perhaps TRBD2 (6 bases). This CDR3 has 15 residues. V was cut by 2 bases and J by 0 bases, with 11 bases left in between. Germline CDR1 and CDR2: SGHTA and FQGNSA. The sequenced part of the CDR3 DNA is TGTGCCAGCAGCTTATTGGCGGGACTCTCCTACGAG. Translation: CASSLLAGLSYE. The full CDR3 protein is CASSLLAGLSYEQYF.

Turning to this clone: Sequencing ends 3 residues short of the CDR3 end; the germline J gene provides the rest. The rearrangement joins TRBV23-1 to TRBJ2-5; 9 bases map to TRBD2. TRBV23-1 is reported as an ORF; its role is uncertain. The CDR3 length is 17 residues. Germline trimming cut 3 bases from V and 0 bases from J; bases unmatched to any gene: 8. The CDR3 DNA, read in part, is TGCGCCAGCAGTCACCAGGAGACTAGCGGCAACCAAGAGACC. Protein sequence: CASSHQETSGNQET. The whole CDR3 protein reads CASSHQETSGNQETQYF.

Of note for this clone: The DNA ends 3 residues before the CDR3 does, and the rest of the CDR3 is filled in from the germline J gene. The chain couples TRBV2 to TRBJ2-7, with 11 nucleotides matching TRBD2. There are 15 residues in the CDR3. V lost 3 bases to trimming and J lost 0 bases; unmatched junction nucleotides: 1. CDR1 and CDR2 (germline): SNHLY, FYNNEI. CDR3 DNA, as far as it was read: TGTGCCAGCAGTGACGGGACTAGCGGCTCCTACGAG. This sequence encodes CASSDGTSGSYE. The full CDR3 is CASSDGTSGSYEQYF.

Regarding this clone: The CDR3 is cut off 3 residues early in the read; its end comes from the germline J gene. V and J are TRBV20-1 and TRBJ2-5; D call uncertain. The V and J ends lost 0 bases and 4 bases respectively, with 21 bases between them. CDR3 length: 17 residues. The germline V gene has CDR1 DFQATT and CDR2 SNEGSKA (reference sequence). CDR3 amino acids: CSARDFAASREIETQYF. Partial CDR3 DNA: TGCAGTGCTAGAGATTTTGCAGCGTCACGAGAAATAGAGACC.

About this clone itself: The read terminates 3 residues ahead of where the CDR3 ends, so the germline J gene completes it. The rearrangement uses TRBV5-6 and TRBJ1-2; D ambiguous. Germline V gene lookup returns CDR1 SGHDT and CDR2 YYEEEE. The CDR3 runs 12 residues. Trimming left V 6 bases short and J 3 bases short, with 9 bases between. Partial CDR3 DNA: TGTGCCAGCACCAATCAGGACTATGGC. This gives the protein CASTNQDYG. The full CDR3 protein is CASTNQDYGYTF. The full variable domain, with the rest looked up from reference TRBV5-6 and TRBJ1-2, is DAGVTQSPTHLIKTRGQQVTLRCSPKSGHDTVSWYQQALGQGPQFIFQYYEEEERQRGNFPDRFSGHQFPNYSSELNVNALLLGDSALYLCASTNQDYGYTFGSGTRLTVV.

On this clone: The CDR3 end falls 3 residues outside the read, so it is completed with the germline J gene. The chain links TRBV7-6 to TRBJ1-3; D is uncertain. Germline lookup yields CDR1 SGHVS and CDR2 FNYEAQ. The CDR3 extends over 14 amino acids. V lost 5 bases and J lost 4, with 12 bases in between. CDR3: CASSPHSPGNTIYF. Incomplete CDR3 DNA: TGTGCCAGCAGCCCCCATAGTCCCGGAAACACC.

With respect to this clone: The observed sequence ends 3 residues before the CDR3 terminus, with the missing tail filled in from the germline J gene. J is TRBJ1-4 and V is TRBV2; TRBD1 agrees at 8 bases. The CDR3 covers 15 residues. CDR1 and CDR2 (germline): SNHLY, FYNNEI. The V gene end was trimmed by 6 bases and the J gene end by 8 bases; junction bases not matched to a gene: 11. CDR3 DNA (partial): TGTGCCAGCAGCCCACAGGGGGTGGGGGAGGAAAAA. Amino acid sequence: CASSPQGVGEEK. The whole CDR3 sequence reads CASSPQGVGEEKLFF. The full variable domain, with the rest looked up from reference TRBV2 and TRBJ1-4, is EPEVTQTPSHQVTQMGQEVILRCVPISNHLYFYWYRQILGQKVEFLVSFYNNEISEKSEIFDDQFSVERPDGSNFTLKIRSTKLEDSAMYFCASSPQGVGEEKLFFGSGTQLSVL.

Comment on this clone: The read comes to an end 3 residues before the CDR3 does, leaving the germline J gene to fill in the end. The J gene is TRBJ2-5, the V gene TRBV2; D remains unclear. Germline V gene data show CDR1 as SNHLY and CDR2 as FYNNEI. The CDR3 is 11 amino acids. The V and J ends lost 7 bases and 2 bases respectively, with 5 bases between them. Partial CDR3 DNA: TGTGCCAGCAATCAGCAAGAGACC. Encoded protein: CASNQQET. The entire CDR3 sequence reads CASNQQETQYF.

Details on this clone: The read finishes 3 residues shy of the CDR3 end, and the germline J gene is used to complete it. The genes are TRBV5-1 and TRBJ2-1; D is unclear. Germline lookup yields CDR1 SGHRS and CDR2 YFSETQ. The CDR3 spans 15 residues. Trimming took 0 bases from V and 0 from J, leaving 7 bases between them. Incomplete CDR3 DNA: TGCGCCAGCAGCTTGGGACCTAGCTCCTACAATGAG. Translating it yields CASSLGPSSYNE. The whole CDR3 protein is CASSLGPSSYNEQFF. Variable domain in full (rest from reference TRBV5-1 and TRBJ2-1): KAGVTQTPRYLIKTRGQQVTLSCSPISGHRSVSWYQQTPGQGLQFLFEYFSETQRNKGNFPGRFSGRQFSNSRSEMNVSTLELGDSALYLCASSLGPSSYNEQFFGPGTRLTVL.

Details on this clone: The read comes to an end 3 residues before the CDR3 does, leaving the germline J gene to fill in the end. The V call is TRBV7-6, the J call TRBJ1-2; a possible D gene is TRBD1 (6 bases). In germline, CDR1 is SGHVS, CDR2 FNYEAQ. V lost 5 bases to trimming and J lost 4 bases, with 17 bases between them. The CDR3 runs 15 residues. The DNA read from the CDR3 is TGTGCCAGCAGCAGGGGGACCGAACTCTCCTATGGC. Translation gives CASSRGTELSYG. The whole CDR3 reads CASSRGTELSYGYTF. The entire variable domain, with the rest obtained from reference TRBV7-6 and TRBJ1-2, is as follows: GAGVSQSPRYKVTKRGQDVALRCDPISGHVSLYWYRQALGQGPEFLTYFNYEAQQDKSGLPNDRFSAERPEGSISTLTIQRTEQRDSAMYRCASSRGTELSYGYTFGSGTRLTVV.

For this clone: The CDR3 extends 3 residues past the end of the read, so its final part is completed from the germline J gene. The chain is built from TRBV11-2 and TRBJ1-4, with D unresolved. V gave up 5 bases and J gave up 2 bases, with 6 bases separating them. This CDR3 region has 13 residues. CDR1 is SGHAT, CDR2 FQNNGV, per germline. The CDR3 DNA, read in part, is TGTGCCAGCAGCAGGTCGACTAATGAAAAA. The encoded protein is CASSRSTNEK. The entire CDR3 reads CASSRSTNEKLFF.

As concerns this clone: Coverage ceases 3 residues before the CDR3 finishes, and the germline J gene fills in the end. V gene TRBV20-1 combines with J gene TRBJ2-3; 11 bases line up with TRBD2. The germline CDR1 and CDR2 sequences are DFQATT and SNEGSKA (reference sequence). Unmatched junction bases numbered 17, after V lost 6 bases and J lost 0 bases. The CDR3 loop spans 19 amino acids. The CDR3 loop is CSAALISGRASASTDTQYF. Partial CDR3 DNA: TGCAGTGCAGCCCTAATTAGCGGGAGGGCCTCTGCGAGCACAGATACG.

CDR3 region: CASSIVLARVGEQFF. The DNA read from the CDR3 is TGTGCCAGTAGTATAGTCCTAGCGCGGGTGGGTGAG. The chain combines TRBV19 with TRBJ2-1, with D perhaps TRBD2 (6 bases). The CDR3 end is not reached by the read, which stops 3 residues before it; the germline J gene fills it in. The V end was cut by 1 base, the J end by 9 bases, with 16 bases between. The CDR3 totals 15 residues. CDR1 LNHDA and CDR2 SQIVND come from the germline V gene (reference sequence).

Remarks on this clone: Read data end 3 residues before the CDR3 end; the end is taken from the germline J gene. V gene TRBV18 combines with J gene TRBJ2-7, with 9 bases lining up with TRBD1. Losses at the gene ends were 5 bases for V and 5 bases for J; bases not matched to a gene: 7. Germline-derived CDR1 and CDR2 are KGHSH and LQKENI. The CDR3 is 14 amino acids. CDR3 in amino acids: CASSTRTGEDEQYF. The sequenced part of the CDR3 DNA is TGTGCCAGCTCAACCCGGACAGGGGAGGACGAG.

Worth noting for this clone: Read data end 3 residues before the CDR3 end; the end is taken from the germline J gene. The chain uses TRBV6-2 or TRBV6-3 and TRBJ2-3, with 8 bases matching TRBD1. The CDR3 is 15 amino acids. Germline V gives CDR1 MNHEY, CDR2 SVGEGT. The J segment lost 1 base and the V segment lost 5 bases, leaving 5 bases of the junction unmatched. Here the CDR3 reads CASSPRGQGTDTQYF. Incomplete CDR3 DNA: TGTGCCAGCAGTCCGCGGGGACAGGGCACAGATACG.

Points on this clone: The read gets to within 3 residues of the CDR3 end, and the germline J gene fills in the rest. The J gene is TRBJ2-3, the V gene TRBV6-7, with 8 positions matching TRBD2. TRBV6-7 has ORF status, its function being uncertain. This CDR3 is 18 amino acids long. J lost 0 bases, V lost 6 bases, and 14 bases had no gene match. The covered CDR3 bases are TGTGCCAGCAGCCGACGCATACAACTAGCGGCTAGCACAGATACG. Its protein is CASSRRIQLAASTDT. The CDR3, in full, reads CASSRRIQLAASTDTQYF.

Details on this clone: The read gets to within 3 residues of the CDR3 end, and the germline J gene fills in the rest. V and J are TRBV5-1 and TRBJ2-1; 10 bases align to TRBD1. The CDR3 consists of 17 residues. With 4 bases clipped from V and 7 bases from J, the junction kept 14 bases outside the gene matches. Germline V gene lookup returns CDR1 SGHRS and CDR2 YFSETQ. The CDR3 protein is CASSVSPGQGLTNEQFF. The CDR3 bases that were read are TGCGCCAGCAGCGTTTCACCGGGACAGGGGCTTACTAATGAG.

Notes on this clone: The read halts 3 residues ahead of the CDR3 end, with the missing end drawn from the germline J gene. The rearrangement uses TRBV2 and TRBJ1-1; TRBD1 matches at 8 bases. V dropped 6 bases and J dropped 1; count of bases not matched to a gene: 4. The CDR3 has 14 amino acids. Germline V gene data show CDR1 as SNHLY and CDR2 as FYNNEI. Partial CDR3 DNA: TGTGCCAGCAGGAAGGGACAGGAGAACACTGAA. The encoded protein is CASRKGQENTE. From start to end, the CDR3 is CASRKGQENTEAFF.

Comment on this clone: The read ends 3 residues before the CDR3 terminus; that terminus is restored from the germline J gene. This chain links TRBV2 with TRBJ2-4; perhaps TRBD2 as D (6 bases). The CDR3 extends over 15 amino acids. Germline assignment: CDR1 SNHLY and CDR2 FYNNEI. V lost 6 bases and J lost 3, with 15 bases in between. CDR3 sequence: CASRDDYGSKNIQYF. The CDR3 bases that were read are TGTGCCAGCAGAGACGACTACGGGAGCAAAAACATT.